A single sample is the source of the 31 T cell receptor beta chains below, sequenced in a study of T cells after yellow fever vaccination (dated by TCRdb to between 2018 and 2021). The method was 5' RACE. Sequencing was carried out with an Illumina HiSeq 2500. The public reads were quality trimmed at Q25 with fastp and then assembled into clones with MiXCR by TCRdb, keeping productive beta chains. Identical CDR3 proteins give one entry, which carries the most common genes and DNA. The sample table holds some 500,000 distinct CDR3 sequences, of which 13% were seen once. Of the sample, more than 12% falls within the top ten clones. The treatment or condition label here, explained by the study, means: live attenuated yellow fever vaccine strain. The sample here was PBMCs, taken on the day of the yellow fever booster vaccination. The receptor source for this set is a man aged 25-40 years who received the YFV17D yellow fever vaccine.

The table lists this clonotype with a few counts. The V gene is TRBV20-1, the J gene TRBJ2-1; 10 nucleotides agree with TRBD2. The trim removed 1 base at V and 5 bases at J, leaving 8 bases unmatched. The CDR3 totals 16 residues. The V gene's germline CDR1 is DFQATT and CDR2 SNEGSKA (reference sequence). CDR3 sequence reads: CSARAASGSFNNEQFF. Written as DNA, the CDR3 is TGCAGTGCTAGAGCCGCTAGCGGGAGTTTTAACAATGAGCAGTTCTTC.

The chain has TRBV12-3 or TRBV12-4 and TRBJ2-7, with D perhaps matching TRBD2 (6 bases). The V gene lost 6 bases and the J gene lost 3 bases, with 15 bases spanning the gap. CDR3 length: 14 residues. CDR3: CASRPSGLDYEQYF. Written as DNA, the CDR3 is TGTGCCAGCAGGCCCTCGGGACTCGACTACGAGCAGTACTTC.

The genes are TRBV27 and TRBJ2-5; D remains unclear. CDR3 length: 12 amino acids. Germline assignment: CDR1 MNHEY and CDR2 SMNVEV (reference sequence). The V and J ends lost 8 bases and 2 bases respectively, with 9 bases between them. DNA of the CDR3: TGTGCCAGCTCCGGGCCTCAAGAGACCCAGTACTTC. Amino acid sequence: CASSGPQETQYF.

This clonotype was seen only a few times. The V gene is TRBV28, the J gene TRBJ2-3, with 16 bases identical to TRBD2. Trimming removed 5 bases from V and 0 bases from J; junction bases left unmatched: 2. This CDR3 is built from 17 residues. Germline assignment: CDR1 MDHEN and CDR2 SYDVKM. CDR3 region: CASSRGLAGGSTDTQYF. The CDR3 bases are TGTGCCAGCAGTAGGGGACTAGCGGGAGGGAGCACAGATACGCAGTATTTT. Variable domain in full (rest from reference TRBV28 and TRBJ2-3): DVKVTQSSRYLVKRTGEKVFLECVQDMDHENMFWYRQDPGLGLRLIYFSYDVKMKEKGDIPEGYSVSREKKERFSLILESASTNQTSMYLCASSRGLAGGSTDTQYFGPGTRLTVL.

In its sample, this clonotype was seen a few times. The J gene is TRBJ2-5, the V gene TRBV21-1. TRBV21-1 is termed a pseudogene. The CDR3 is made up of 11 amino acids. CDR3 DNA sequence: TGTGCCAGCAACCTGAAAGAGACCCAGTACTTC. It codes for CASNLKETQYF.

The chain combines TRBV20-1 with TRBJ2-2; the D gene is possibly TRBD1 (6 bases). Germline V gives CDR1 DFQATT, CDR2 SNEGSKA (reference sequence). This CDR3 is built from 13 residues. Between the trimmed V and J ends, which lost 4 bases and 6 bases, there was a span of 12 bases. In DNA, the CDR3 is TGCAGTGCTAAGAGAGAGGGGGCCGGGGAGCTGTTTTTT. Translating gives CSAKREGAGELFF.

CDR3 residues: CASSLMAGNTEAFF. The CDR3 DNA is TGTGCCAGCAGCTTAATGGCAGGGAACACTGAAGCTTTCTTT. The rearrangement joins TRBV7-6 to TRBJ1-1; D not certain. The CDR3 is 14 amino acids. Germline CDR1 is SGHVS and CDR2 is FNYEAQ. V was pared by 2 bases and J by 1 base, with 8 bases between.

This clonotype has just a few counts. This chain links TRBV2 with TRBJ1-5; D is possibly TRBD1 (6 bases). The V gene's germline CDR1 is SNHLY and CDR2 FYNNEI. The CDR3 is made up of 12 amino acids. The ends were cut back, 7 bases at V and 6 bases at J, with 10 bases in the middle. The CDR3 DNA follows: TGTGCCAGCACAGGGGAGGGTCAGCCCCAGCATTTT. Translation gives CASTGEGQPQHF.

The rearrangement links TRBV20-1 to TRBJ2-7; 10 bases are shared with TRBD2. Germline CDR1 reads DFQATT; CDR2 reads SNEGSKA (reference sequence). The junction had 5 bases not matched to a gene; V was cut back by 2 bases and J by 4 bases. The CDR3 contains 14 residues. The DNA of the CDR3 is TGCAGTGCTAGACTAGCGGGAGATGCTTACGAGCAGTACTTC. This translates into CSARLAGDAYEQYF.

The chain links TRBV10-3 to TRBJ2-3, with unresolved D. Per germline, CDR1 ENHRY and CDR2 SYGVKD. Trimming took off 4 bases at V and 7 bases at J, with 15 bases between the two ends. The CDR3 loop spans 14 amino acids. CDR3 in amino acids: CAISVSLDSYTQYF. The CDR3 DNA follows: TGTGCCATCAGTGTATCGCTAGATTCGTATACGCAGTATTTT.

The chain joins TRBV5-1 to TRBJ2-5; 8 bases line up with TRBD1. Germline CDR1 reads SGHRS; CDR2 reads YFSETQ. The CDR3 is 15 residues long. J was trimmed by 5 bases and V by 0 bases; bases with no gene match: 6. The CDR3 here is CASSLGQGHGETQYF. CDR3 nucleotide sequence: TGCGCCAGCAGCTTGGGACAGGGGCACGGGGAGACCCAGTACTTC.

The chain is built from TRBV30 and TRBJ2-5, with 7 bases matching TRBD2. J was trimmed by 5 bases and V by 1 base; bases with no gene match: 4. Germline V gives CDR1 GTSNPN, CDR2 SVGIG (reference sequence). The CDR3 sequence is 13 residues long. Here the CDR3 reads CAWSATSLETQYF. The CDR3 nucleotides are TGTGCCTGGAGTGCGACTAGCTTGGAGACCCAGTACTTC.

This chain uses TRBV7-2 with TRBJ2-1; no reliable D call. The germline V and J ends were trimmed by 1 base and 6 bases, with 13 bases remaining between them. Per the germline V gene, CDR1 is SGHTA and CDR2 is FQGNSA. The CDR3 contains 15 residues. CDR3 nucleotides: TGTGCCAGCAGCTTAGGCGGTTTGGCATCCAATGAGCAGTTCTTC. Encoded protein: CASSLGGLASNEQFF.

The rearrangement joins TRBV29-1 to TRBJ2-5; 9 bases fit TRBD2. With V trimmed by 6 bases and J by 7 bases, 15 bases remained unmatched. The CDR3 is 15 residues long. Germline values: CDR1 SQVTM, CDR2 ANQGSEA. CDR3 DNA sequence: TGCAGCGTACTGCCAGGACTAGCGAAAGGGGGGACCCAGTACTTC. Translation gives CSVLPGLAKGGTQYF.

This clonotype came up a few times. The chain recombines TRBV20-1 with TRBJ2-2, with 8 bases fitting TRBD1. The V gene's germline CDR1 is DFQATT and CDR2 SNEGSKA (reference sequence). V shed 5 bases and J 4 bases; nucleotides not matched to a gene: 6. The length of the CDR3 is 14 residues. The CDR3 sequence is CSAAQGAGTGELFF. CDR3 nucleotide sequence: TGCAGTGCTGCCCAGGGGGCAGGCACCGGGGAGCTGTTTTTT.

The V and J genes are TRBV25-1 and TRBJ2-5; 8 bases are a match to TRBD1. This CDR3 spans 16 amino acids. CDR1 is MGHDK, CDR2 SYGVNS, per germline. The trim removed 2 bases at V and 0 bases at J, leaving 5 bases unmatched. The CDR3 DNA is TGTGCCAGCAGTGAAAGCTGGACAGGGTACCAAGAGACCCAGTACTTC. It is translated as CASSESWTGYQETQYF.

This clonotype appeared a few times. J is TRBJ2-3 and V is TRBV10-3; 8 bases map to TRBD2. The junction had 8 bases not matched to a gene; V was cut back by 11 bases and J by 4 bases. CDR1 and CDR2 (germline): ENHRY, SYGVKD. The CDR3 runs 13 residues. The CDR3 spells CASMAGGADTQYF. The DNA for the CDR3 is TGTGCCTCCATGGCGGGAGGTGCAGATACGCAGTATTTT.

CDR3 sequence reads: CASMKGVDYGYTF. DNA of the CDR3: TGTGCCAGCATGAAGGGGGTCGACTATGGCTACACCTTC. The chain joins TRBV6-2 or TRBV6-3 to TRBJ1-2; possibly TRBD1 for D (6 bases). V was shortened by 7 bases and J by 3 bases, with 12 bases between the two germline ends. CDR3 length: 13 residues. Germline loops: CDR1 MNHEY, CDR2 SVGEGT.

This chain connects TRBV5-1 to TRBJ2-5; D is undetermined. The V gene lost 4 bases and the J gene lost 1 base, with 14 bases spanning the gap. Germline V gives CDR1 SGHRS, CDR2 YFSETQ. The CDR3 has 15 residues. The CDR3 region is CASSTRDLGQETQYF. In nucleotides, the CDR3 is TGCGCCAGCAGCACACGCGACCTGGGCCAAGAGACCCAGTACTTC. The full variable domain, in which reference TRBV5-1 and TRBJ2-5 provide the parts outside the CDR3, is KAGVTQTPRYLIKTRGQQVTLSCSPISGHRSVSWYQQTPGQGLQFLFEYFSETQRNKGNFPGRFSGRQFSNSRSEMNVSTLELGDSALYLCASSTRDLGQETQYFGPGTRLLVL.

This chain uses TRBV7-2 with TRBJ2-7; 8 bases agree with TRBD2. This CDR3 comprises 14 residues. Germline V gives CDR1 SGHTA, CDR2 FQGNSA. After removal of 9 bases from V and 3 bases from J, the junction contained 10 bases not matched to a gene. The DNA of the CDR3 is TGTGCCAGTAAGGCGGCGGGAGGCTTCTACGAGCAGTACTTC. Protein product: CASKAAGGFYEQYF.

CDR3 in amino acids: CASAYLGTSGRIDEQYF. Here the CDR3 DNA reads TGTGCCAGTGCGTACCTTGGGACTAGCGGGAGGATAGACGAGCAGTACTTC. The V call is TRBV13, the J call TRBJ2-7, with 15 bases fitting TRBD2. The CDR3 covers 17 residues. The V gene end was trimmed by 9 bases and the J gene end by 5 bases; junction bases not matched to a gene: 14. Germline-derived CDR1 and CDR2 are PRHDT and FYEKMQ (reference sequence).

This clonotype was counted many times. This chain links TRBV11-2 with TRBJ2-1, with TRBD1 identical over 9 bases. The CDR3 is 15 residues long. After removal of 6 bases from V and 4 bases from J, the junction contained 7 bases not matched to a gene. Germline V gives CDR1 SGHAT, CDR2 FQNNGV. CDR3 in amino acids: CASRGTGTSYNEQFF. In nucleotides, the CDR3 is TGTGCCAGCAGAGGGACAGGGACGTCTTACAATGAGCAGTTCTTC.

The gene calls are TRBV18 and TRBJ1-5, with a tentative D call TRBD1 (5 bases). The V gene lost 3 bases and the J gene lost 7 bases, with 16 bases spanning the gap. CDR3 size: 15 residues. Germline-derived CDR1 and CDR2 are KGHSH and LQKENI. CDR3 loop: CASSPNAPSGQPQHF. The CDR3 region has the DNA TGTGCCAGCTCACCGAATGCTCCCTCAGGGCAGCCCCAGCATTTT.

This clonotype was recorded at least ten times. The chain carries TRBV7-9 and TRBJ2-5; unclear D gene. Germline-derived CDR1 and CDR2 are SEHNR and FQNEAQ (reference sequence). The CDR3 has 14 amino acids. V lost 2 bases to trimming and J lost 5 bases, with 12 bases between them. The CDR3 DNA reads TGTGCCAGCAGCTTAACCGGAGTGGTGGAGACCCAGTACTTC. It codes for CASSLTGVVETQYF.

This clonotype came up many times. This sequence joins TRBV7-6 and TRBJ1-3; perhaps TRBD1 as D (5 bases). The V end lost 5 bases, the J end lost 3 bases, and 11 bases lay between the germline ends. The germline V gene encodes CDR1 SGHVS and CDR2 FNYEAQ. The CDR3 spans 14 residues. As DNA, the CDR3 is TGTGCCAGCAGCCCTACAGGCGATGGAAACACCATATATTTT. It codes for CASSPTGDGNTIYF.

The gene calls are TRBV4-1 and TRBJ2-7; TRBD2 is a possible D gene (6 bases). V shed 2 bases and J shed 5 bases, with 13 bases lying between them. This CDR3 is built from 14 residues. The V gene's germline CDR1 is MGHRA and CDR2 YSYEKL. The CDR3 bases are TGCGCCAGCAGCCAACCGGGAGCACAGAACGAGCAGTACTTC. Its protein is CASSQPGAQNEQYF.

The chain is built from TRBV5-1 and TRBJ2-4; D is unclear. From germline, CDR1 is SGHRS and CDR2 YFSETQ. The CDR3 has 12 amino acids. Trimming took 0 bases from V and 10 from J, leaving 8 bases between them. The CDR3 bases are TGCGCCAGCAGCTTGGACAAACTAATTCAGTACTTC. It translates to CASSLDKLIQYF.

This clonotype was observed a few times. The V call is TRBV6-8, the J call TRBJ2-1; D uncertain. This CDR3 has 17 residues. The germline V gene encodes CDR1 MNHGY and CDR2 SAAAGT. The germline V and J ends were trimmed by 2 bases and 2 bases, with 16 bases remaining between them. The CDR3: CASSYASWDTAYNEQFF. DNA of the CDR3: TGTGCCAGCAGTTACGCCTCCTGGGATACCGCCTACAATGAGCAGTTCTTC.

The chain combines TRBV5-1 with TRBJ1-2, with D unclear. Germline V gene data show CDR1 as SGHRS and CDR2 as YFSETQ. There are 14 residues in the CDR3. Trimming took 4 bases from V and 7 from J, leaving 17 bases between them. The CDR3 reads CASSTTARELGYTF. The CDR3 DNA reads TGCGCCAGCAGCACGACGGCCCGGGAGCTTGGCTACACCTTC.

This clonotype was seen repeatedly, ten times or more. V and J are TRBV7-2 and TRBJ2-7, with D perhaps matching TRBD1 (6 bases). CDR3 length equals 12 residues. V lost 7 bases to trimming and J lost 10 bases, with 17 bases between them. Germline assignment: CDR1 SGHTA and CDR2 FQGNSA. The CDR3 sequence is CASTGQLLEQYF. The CDR3, as DNA: TGTGCCAGCACCGGACAGCTTCTAGAACAGTACTTC.

The chain links TRBV7-2 to TRBJ2-6; unclear D gene. There are 16 residues in the CDR3. From germline, CDR1 is SGHTA and CDR2 FQGNSA. The V gene lost 1 base and the J gene lost 2 bases, with 9 bases spanning the gap. Here the CDR3 DNA reads TGTGCCAGCAGCTTAGTCCCCCCGGCTGGGGCCAACGTCCTGACTTTC. This codes for CASSLVPPAGANVLTF.